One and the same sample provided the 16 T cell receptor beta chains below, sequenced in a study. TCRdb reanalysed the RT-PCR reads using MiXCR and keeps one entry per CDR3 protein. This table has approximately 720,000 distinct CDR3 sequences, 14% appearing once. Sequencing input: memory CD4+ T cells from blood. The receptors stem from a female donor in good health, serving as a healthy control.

CDR3 DNA sequence: TGTGCCAGCAGCGCCGATGCCGGGACAGGGTTTCAGCCCCAGCATTTT. Protein product: CASSADAGTGFQPQHF. The chain couples TRBV9 to TRBJ1-5; TRBD1 aligns across 9 bases. V gave up 3 bases and J gave up 6 bases; unmatched junction bases: 10. The CDR3 contains 16 residues. The germline gives CDR1 SGDLS, CDR2 YYNGEE.

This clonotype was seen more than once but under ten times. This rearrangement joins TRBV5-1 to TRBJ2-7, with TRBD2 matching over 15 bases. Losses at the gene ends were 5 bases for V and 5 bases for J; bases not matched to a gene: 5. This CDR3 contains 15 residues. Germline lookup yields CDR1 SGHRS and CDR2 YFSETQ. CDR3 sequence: CASSPGLAGGDEQYF. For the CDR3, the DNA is TGCGCCAGCAGTCCCGGACTAGCGGGAGGGGACGAGCAGTACTTC.

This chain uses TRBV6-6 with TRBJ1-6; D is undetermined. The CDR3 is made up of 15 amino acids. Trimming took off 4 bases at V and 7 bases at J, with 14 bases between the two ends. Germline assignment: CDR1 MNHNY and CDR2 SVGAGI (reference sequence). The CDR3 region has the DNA TGTGCCAGCAGTTTTAACCGGGCCATCAATTCACCCCTCCACTTT. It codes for CASSFNRAINSPLHF.

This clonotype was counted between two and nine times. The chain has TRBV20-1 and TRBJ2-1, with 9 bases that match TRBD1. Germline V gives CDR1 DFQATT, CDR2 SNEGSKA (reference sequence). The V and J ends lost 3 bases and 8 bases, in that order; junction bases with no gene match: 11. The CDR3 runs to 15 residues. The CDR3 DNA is TGCAGTGCTAGTGGTCAGGGACAGGGTTTCGATGAGCAGTTCTTC. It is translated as CSASGQGQGFDEQFF.

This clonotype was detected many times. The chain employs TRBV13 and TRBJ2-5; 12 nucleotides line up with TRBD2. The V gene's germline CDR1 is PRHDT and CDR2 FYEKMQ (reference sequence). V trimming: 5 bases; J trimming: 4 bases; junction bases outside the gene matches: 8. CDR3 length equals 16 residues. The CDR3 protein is CASSAQLAGGAETQYF. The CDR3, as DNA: TGTGCCAGCAGCGCTCAACTAGCGGGAGGCGCAGAGACCCAGTACTTC.

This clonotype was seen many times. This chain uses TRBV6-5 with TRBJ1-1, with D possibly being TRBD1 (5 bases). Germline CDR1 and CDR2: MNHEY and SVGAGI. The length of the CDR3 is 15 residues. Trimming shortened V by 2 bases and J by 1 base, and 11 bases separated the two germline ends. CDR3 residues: CASSYPPGPNTEAFF. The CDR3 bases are TGTGCCAGCAGTTACCCACCGGGGCCGAACACTGAAGCTTTCTTT.

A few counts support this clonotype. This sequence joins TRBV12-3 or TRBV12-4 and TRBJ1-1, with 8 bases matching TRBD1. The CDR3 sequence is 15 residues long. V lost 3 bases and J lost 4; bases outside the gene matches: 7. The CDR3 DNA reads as TGTGCCAGCAGTTTGACAGGGGCGGGAGGCACTGAAGCTTTCTTT. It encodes CASSLTGAGGTEAFF.

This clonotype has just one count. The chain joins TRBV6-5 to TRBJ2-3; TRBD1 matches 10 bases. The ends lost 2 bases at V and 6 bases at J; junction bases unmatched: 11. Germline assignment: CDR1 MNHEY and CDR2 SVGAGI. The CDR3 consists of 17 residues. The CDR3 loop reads CASSYRWDRGVRDTQYF. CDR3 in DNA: TGTGCCAGCAGTTACCGTTGGGACAGGGGTGTGAGGGATACGCAGTATTTT.

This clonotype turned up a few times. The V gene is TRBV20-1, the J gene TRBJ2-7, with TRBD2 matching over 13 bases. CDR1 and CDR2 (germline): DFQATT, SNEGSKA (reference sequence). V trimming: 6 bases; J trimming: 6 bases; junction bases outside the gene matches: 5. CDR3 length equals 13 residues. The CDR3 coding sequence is TGCAGTGCACTAGCGGGAGGGCTCGTCGAGCAGTACTTC. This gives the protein CSALAGGLVEQYF.

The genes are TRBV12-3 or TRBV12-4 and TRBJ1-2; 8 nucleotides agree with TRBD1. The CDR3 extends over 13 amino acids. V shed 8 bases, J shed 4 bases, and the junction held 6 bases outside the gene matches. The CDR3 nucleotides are TGTGCCAGCGCGCCGGGACAGGCCTATGGCTACACCTTC. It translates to CASAPGQAYGYTF.

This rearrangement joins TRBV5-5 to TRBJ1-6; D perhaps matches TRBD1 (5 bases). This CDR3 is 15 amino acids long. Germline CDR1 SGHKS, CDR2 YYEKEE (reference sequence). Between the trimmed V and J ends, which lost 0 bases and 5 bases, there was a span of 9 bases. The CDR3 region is CASSLVAGNNSPLHF. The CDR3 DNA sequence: TGTGCCAGCAGCTTGGTGGCAGGGAATAATTCACCCCTCCACTTT.

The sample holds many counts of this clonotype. The CDR3 protein is CASSPTGQGYEQYF. CDR3 bases: TGTGCCAGCAGTCCCACGGGACAGGGTTACGAGCAGTACTTC. The rearrangement joins TRBV18 to TRBJ2-7; 9 bases map to TRBD1. The CDR3 sequence is 14 residues long. V dropped 8 bases and J dropped 4; count of bases not matched to a gene: 9. CDR1 is KGHSH and CDR2 is LQKENI in the germline V gene. The full variable domain, in which reference TRBV18 and TRBJ2-7 provide the parts outside the CDR3, is NAGVMQNPRHLVRRRGQEARLRCSPMKGHSHVYWYRQLPEEGLKFMVYLQKENIIDESGMPKERFSAEFPKEGPSILRIQQVVRGDSAAYFCASSPTGQGYEQYFGPGTRLTVT.

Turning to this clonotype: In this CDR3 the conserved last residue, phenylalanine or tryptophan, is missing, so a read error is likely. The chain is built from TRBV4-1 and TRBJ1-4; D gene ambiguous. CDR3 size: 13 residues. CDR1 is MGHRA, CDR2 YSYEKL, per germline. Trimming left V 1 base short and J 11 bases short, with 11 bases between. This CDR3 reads CASSQGRMGKLFS. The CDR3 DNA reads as TGCGCCAGCAGCCAAGGAAGGATGGGGAAACTGTTTTCT.

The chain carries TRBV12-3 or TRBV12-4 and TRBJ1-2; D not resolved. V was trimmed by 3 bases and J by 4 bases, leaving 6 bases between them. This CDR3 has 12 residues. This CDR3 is CASSFTSYGYTF. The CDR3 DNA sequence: TGTGCCAGCAGTTTTACCAGCTATGGCTACACCTTC.

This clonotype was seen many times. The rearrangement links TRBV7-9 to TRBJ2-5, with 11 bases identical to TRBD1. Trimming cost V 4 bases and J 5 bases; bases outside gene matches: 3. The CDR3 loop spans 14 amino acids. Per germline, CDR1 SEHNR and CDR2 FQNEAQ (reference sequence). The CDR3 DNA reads TGTGCCAGCAGCTCGGGGACAGGGGGGGAGACCCAGTACTTC. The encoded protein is CASSSGTGGETQYF.

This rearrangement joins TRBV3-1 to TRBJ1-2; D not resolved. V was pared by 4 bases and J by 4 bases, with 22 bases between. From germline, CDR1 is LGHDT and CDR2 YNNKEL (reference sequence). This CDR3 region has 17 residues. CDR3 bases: TGTGCCAGCAGCCCCCCAAACGAAGGGATCCTGAGCTATGGCTACACCTTC. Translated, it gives CASSPPNEGILSYGYTF.